A selection of T cell receptor beta chains follows, all from one sample in a study. TCRdb passed the RT-PCR reads through MiXCR, listing each CDR3 protein once. The sample lists approximately 720,000 distinct CDR3 sequences, approximately 15% occurring once. Sample: memory CD4+ T cells from blood. The receptors derive from a female donor in good health, serving as a healthy control. The CDR3 runs from the conserved cysteine through the conserved F or W. The D gene is left open where the match is weak. Clone size, where shown, is once, few, many, or a class for clones that have expanded.

abundance: NA; d_gene: NA; j_gene: TRBJ2-3; v_gene: TRBV6-1; CDR3nt: TGTGCCAGCAGTGAACTAGCTAGGTCCACCCCAGATACGCAGTATTTT; CDR3aa: CASSELARSTPDTQYF
abundance: few; d_gene: NA; j_gene: TRBJ1-1; v_gene: TRBV7-2; CDR3nt: TGTGCCAGCAGCCCTAGGCGCTTCACTGAAGCTTTCTTT; CDR3aa: CASSPRRFTEAFF
abundance: many; d_gene: TRBD2; j_gene: TRBJ2-7; v_gene: TRBV20-1; CDR3nt: TGCAGTGCCCAAAAGGGGACTAGCGGGACCTACGAGCAGTACTTC; CDR3aa: CSAQKGTSGTYEQYF
abundance: NA; d_gene: TRBD1; j_gene: TRBJ1-5; v_gene: TRBV20-1; CDR3nt: TGCAGTGCTAAGCATGGGACAGGGGGAAGCAATCAGCCCCAGCATTTT; CDR3aa: CSAKHGTGGSNQPQHF
abundance: many; d_gene: NA; j_gene: TRBJ1-3; v_gene: TRBV6-5; CDR3nt: TGTGCCAGCAGTTTTCGTCCACCCCTCTCTGGAAACACCATATATTTT; CDR3aa: CASSFRPPLSGNTIYF
abundance: once; d_gene: NA; j_gene: TRBJ2-5; v_gene: TRBV28; CDR3nt: TGTGCCAGCAGCCCCCAAGGGACGGACCAAGAGACCCAGTACTTC; CDR3aa: CASSPQGTDQETQYF
abundance: NA; d_gene: TRBD2; j_gene: TRBJ2-5; v_gene: TRBV3-1; CDR3nt: TGTGCCAGCAGCCCGAGCGGGGTAAAAGAGACCCAGTACTTC; CDR3aa: CASSPSGVKETQYF
abundance: NA; d_gene: TRBD1; j_gene: TRBJ2-7; v_gene: TRBV5-1; CDR3nt: TGCGCCAGCAGCCTCGGACAGGGTTATTGGCAGTACTTC; CDR3aa: CASSLGQGYWQYF
abundance: many; d_gene: TRBD1; j_gene: TRBJ1-5; v_gene: TRBV29-1; CDR3nt: TGCAGCGTTGGGGGGACAGGGAAAGGACAGCCCCAGCATTTT; CDR3aa: CSVGGTGKGQPQHF
abundance: many; d_gene: TRBD1; j_gene: TRBJ2-7; v_gene: TRBV7-2; CDR3nt: TGTGCCAGCAGTTTGAGACAGGGGAGCTACGAGCAGTACTTC; CDR3aa: CASSLRQGSYEQYF
abundance: few; d_gene: NA; j_gene: TRBJ1-3; v_gene: TRBV4-3; CDR3nt: TGCGCCAGCAGCCAAGAGGTATCGGGGGTTCCTGGAAACACCATATATTTT; CDR3aa: CASSQEVSGVPGNTIYF
abundance: NA; d_gene: NA; j_gene: TRBJ1-1; v_gene: TRBV18; CDR3nt: TGTGCCAGCTCACGTTCCGAAGAAGCTTTCTTT; CDR3aa: CASSRSEEAFF
abundance: NA; d_gene: NA; j_gene: TRBJ2-5; v_gene: TRBV7-2; CDR3nt: TGTGCCAGCAGCTTAGCTCCGAGTTTGGGGAGCCAATCCACCCAGTACTTC; CDR3aa: CASSLAPSLGSQSTQYF
abundance: few; d_gene: TRBD2; j_gene: TRBJ2-5; v_gene: TRBV19; CDR3nt: TGTGCCAGTAGTATGGAGCGGGAGCGAGAGACCCAGTACTTC; CDR3aa: CASSMERERETQYF
abundance: NA; d_gene: NA; j_gene: TRBJ2-1; v_gene: TRBV25-1; CDR3nt: TGTGCCAGCAGGAAGGGACCGAACTACAATGAGCAGTTCTTC; CDR3aa: CASRKGPNYNEQFF
abundance: many; d_gene: TRBD1; j_gene: TRBJ2-2; v_gene: TRBV12-3/TRBV12-4; CDR3nt: TGTGCCAGCAGTTTTGCCGGGACAGCTGGGGAGCTGTTTTTT; CDR3aa: CASSFAGTAGELFF
abundance: NA; d_gene: NA; j_gene: TRBJ1-1; v_gene: TRBV20-1; CDR3nt: TGCAGTGCTAGGACTCCGCGGGAGACTGAAGCTTTCTTT; CDR3aa: CSARTPRETEAFF
abundance: few; d_gene: NA; j_gene: TRBJ1-4; v_gene: TRBV27; CDR3nt: TGTGCCAGCGGTGTCCGGGGCACAACTAATGAAAAACTGTTTTTT; CDR3aa: CASGVRGTTNEKLFF
abundance: many; d_gene: TRBD2; j_gene: TRBJ2-1; v_gene: TRBV4-3; CDR3nt: TGCGCCAGCAGCCAAGGACTAGCGGTTCACAATGAGCAGTTCTTC; CDR3aa: CASSQGLAVHNEQFF
abundance: NA; d_gene: NA; j_gene: TRBJ1-1; v_gene: TRBV19; CDR3nt: TGTGCCAGTATCCGACCCGGGACAAGATTGAACACTGAAGCTTTCTTT; CDR3aa: CASIRPGTRLNTEAFF
abundance: NA; d_gene: NA; j_gene: TRBJ1-5; v_gene: TRBV30; CDR3nt: TGTGCCTGGAGTGGATATTCTCAGCCCCAGCATTTT; CDR3aa: CAWSGYSQPQHF
abundance: few; d_gene: NA; j_gene: TRBJ1-3; v_gene: TRBV6-5; CDR3nt: TGTGCCAGCAGTTCCCCCGGGAGGTCTGGAGCCACCATATATTTT; CDR3aa: CASSSPGRSGATIYF
abundance: many; d_gene: NA; j_gene: TRBJ1-6; v_gene: TRBV7-2; CDR3nt: TGTGCCAGCAGCCCAGGGTGGGGCCGCTCCTATAATTCACCCCTCCACTTT; CDR3aa: CASSPGWGRSYNSPLHF
abundance: many; d_gene: NA; j_gene: TRBJ2-2; v_gene: TRBV7-2; CDR3nt: TGTGCCAGAGAAAACTCAGGGAACACCGGGGAGCTGTTTTTT; CDR3aa: CARENSGNTGELFF
abundance: many; d_gene: NA; j_gene: TRBJ1-2; v_gene: TRBV11-2; CDR3nt: TGTGCCACCGTGGAAGGGACGGCCAATTATGGCTACACCTTC; CDR3aa: CATVEGTANYGYTF
abundance: many; d_gene: NA; j_gene: TRBJ2-7; v_gene: TRBV6-5; CDR3nt: TGTGCCAGCAGTAGGACACTAAACTCCTACGAGCAGTACTTC; CDR3aa: CASSRTLNSYEQYF
abundance: many; d_gene: NA; j_gene: TRBJ2-2; v_gene: TRBV11-2; CDR3nt: TGTGCCAGCAGCTTAGAAGGCGCGGCAACCGGGGAGCTGTTTTTT; CDR3aa: CASSLEGAATGELFF
abundance: NA; d_gene: TRBD1; j_gene: TRBJ2-7; v_gene: TRBV28; CDR3nt: TGTGCCAGCAGATCCCCCGGGACAGGGGCCTACGAGCAGTACTTC; CDR3aa: CASRSPGTGAYEQYF
abundance: many; d_gene: NA; j_gene: TRBJ2-7; v_gene: TRBV4-3; CDR3nt: TGCGCCAGCAGCCAGGGAAGTTCTAGCTCCTACGAGCAGTACTTC; CDR3aa: CASSQGSSSSYEQYF
abundance: NA; d_gene: TRBD2; j_gene: TRBJ2-3; v_gene: TRBV6-2/TRBV6-3; CDR3nt: TGTGCCAGCAACAAGCAACGGACTAGCGGGGTCTCAGATACGCAGTATTTT; CDR3aa: CASNKQRTSGVSDTQYF
abundance: few; d_gene: TRBD1; j_gene: TRBJ2-5; v_gene: TRBV18; CDR3nt: TGTGCCAGCTCACCACCGTCCGAAGGGACAGGGGGGACCCAGTACTTC; CDR3aa: CASSPPSEGTGGTQYF
abundance: few; d_gene: TRBD2; j_gene: TRBJ2-1; v_gene: TRBV20-1; CDR3nt: TGCAGTGCTAGTTTTTCTAGCGGGAGCGATGAGCAGTTCTTC; CDR3aa: CSASFSSGSDEQFF
abundance: NA; d_gene: NA; j_gene: TRBJ2-1; v_gene: TRBV5-1; CDR3nt: TGCGCCAGCAGCGTAAGTCGACCGCCCTACAATGAGCAGTTCTTC; CDR3aa: CASSVSRPPYNEQFF
abundance: NA; d_gene: NA; j_gene: TRBJ2-7; v_gene: TRBV4-3; CDR3nt: TGCGCCAGCAGCCAGGGCCCCCAGGCGGGCGAGCAGTACTTC; CDR3aa: CASSQGPQAGEQYF
abundance: few; d_gene: NA; j_gene: TRBJ2-5; v_gene: TRBV6-6; CDR3nt: TGTGCCAGCAGTTACTCCGGGTGGGAGACCCAGTACTTC; CDR3aa: CASSYSGWETQYF
abundance: NA; d_gene: NA; j_gene: TRBJ2-6; v_gene: TRBV20-1; CDR3nt: TGCAGTGCTAGTAAGACTCCTGGGGCCAACGTCCTGACTTTC; CDR3aa: CSASKTPGANVLTF
abundance: NA; d_gene: TRBD2; j_gene: TRBJ2-3; v_gene: TRBV7-9; CDR3nt: TGTGCCAGCAGCCCTTGGGGGGGAGGAGATACGCAGTATTTT; CDR3aa: CASSPWGGGDTQYF
abundance: NA; d_gene: TRBD2; j_gene: TRBJ2-7; v_gene: TRBV20-1; CDR3nt: TGCAGTGCTAGAGTGTACGCGGGAGGTAGTACCTACGAGCAGTACTTC; CDR3aa: CSARVYAGGSTYEQYF
abundance: few; d_gene: TRBD1; j_gene: TRBJ2-1; v_gene: TRBV7-2; CDR3nt: TGTGCCAGCAGCCCTAGGGACAGGGAGGTTTTGAATGAGCAGTTCTTC; CDR3aa: CASSPRDREVLNEQFF
abundance: many; d_gene: TRBD2; j_gene: TRBJ2-1; v_gene: TRBV4-3; CDR3nt: TGCGCCAGCAGCGAAGCGGGGGGCTCCTACAATGAGCAGTTCTTC; CDR3aa: CASSEAGGSYNEQFF
abundance: few; d_gene: TRBD2; j_gene: TRBJ2-5; v_gene: TRBV20-1; CDR3nt: TGCAGTGCTAGGAGGGGGACTAGCGGGAGATTAGAAGAGACCCAGTACTTC; CDR3aa: CSARRGTSGRLEETQYF
abundance: once; d_gene: TRBD2; j_gene: TRBJ2-7; v_gene: TRBV11-2; CDR3nt: TGTGCCAGCAGCCCTCTTAGCGGGGGTAGCTCCTACGAGCAGTACTTC; CDR3aa: CASSPLSGGSSYEQYF